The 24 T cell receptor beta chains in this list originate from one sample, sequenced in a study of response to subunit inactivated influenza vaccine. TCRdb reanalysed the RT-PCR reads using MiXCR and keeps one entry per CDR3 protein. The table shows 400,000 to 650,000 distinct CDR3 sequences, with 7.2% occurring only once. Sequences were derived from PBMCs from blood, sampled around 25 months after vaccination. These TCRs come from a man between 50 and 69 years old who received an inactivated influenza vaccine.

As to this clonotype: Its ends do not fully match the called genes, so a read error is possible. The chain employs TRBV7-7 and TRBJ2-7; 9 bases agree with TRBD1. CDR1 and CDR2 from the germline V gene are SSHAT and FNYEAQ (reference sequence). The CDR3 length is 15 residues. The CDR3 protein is CASSLTGTGSSEQYF. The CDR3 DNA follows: TGTGCTAGCAGCTTAACCGGGACAGGGTCAAGCGAGCAGTACTTC.

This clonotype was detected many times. CDR3 region: CASSQEGGNTGELFF. The CDR3 region has the DNA TGCGCCAGCAGCCAAGAGGGTGGGAACACCGGGGAGCTGTTTTTT. The V gene is TRBV4-1, the J gene TRBJ2-2; D is unclear. The V gene lost 0 bases and the J gene lost 1 base, with 6 bases spanning the gap. The CDR3 extends over 15 amino acids. Looked up from germline, CDR1 is MGHRA and CDR2 is YSYEKL.

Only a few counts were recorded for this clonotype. The CDR3 DNA follows: TGTGCCAGCACGGACAGGGGCTATGGCTACACCTTC. Its protein is CASTDRGYGYTF. The chain employs TRBV28 and TRBJ1-2, with 9 bases matching TRBD1. In germline, CDR1 is MDHEN, CDR2 SYDVKM. The CDR3 loop spans 12 amino acids. Trimming removed 7 bases from V and 4 bases from J; junction bases left unmatched: 1.

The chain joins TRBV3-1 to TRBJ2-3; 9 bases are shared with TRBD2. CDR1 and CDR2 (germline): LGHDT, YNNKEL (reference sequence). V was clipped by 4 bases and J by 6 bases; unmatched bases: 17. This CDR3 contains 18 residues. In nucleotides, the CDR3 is TGTGCCAGCAGCCTAAGGATGATAATAGCGGGGGTTGCCGATACGCAGTATTTT. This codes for CASSLRMIIAGVADTQYF.

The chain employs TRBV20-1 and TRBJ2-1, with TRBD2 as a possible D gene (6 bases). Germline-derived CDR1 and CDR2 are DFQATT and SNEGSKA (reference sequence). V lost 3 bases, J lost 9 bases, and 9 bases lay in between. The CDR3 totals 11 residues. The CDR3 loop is CSASGGAEQFF. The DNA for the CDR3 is TGCAGTGCTAGCGGAGGGGCTGAGCAGTTCTTC.

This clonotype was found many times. The CDR3 sequence is CATSRWLGADETQYF. In nucleotides, the CDR3 is TGTGCCACCAGCAGGTGGCTGGGGGCAGACGAGACCCAGTACTTC. This chain joins TRBV15 and TRBJ2-5; D possibly corresponds to TRBD1 (6 bases). The V gene's germline CDR1 is LNHNV and CDR2 YYDKDF (reference sequence). V gave up 3 bases and J gave up 5 bases, with 16 bases separating them. The CDR3 has 15 residues.

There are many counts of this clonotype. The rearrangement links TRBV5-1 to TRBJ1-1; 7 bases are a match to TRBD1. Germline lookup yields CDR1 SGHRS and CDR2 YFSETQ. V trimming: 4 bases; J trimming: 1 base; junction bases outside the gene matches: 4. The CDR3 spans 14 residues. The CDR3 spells CASSEQGKNTEAFF. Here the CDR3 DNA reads TGCGCCAGCAGCGAACAGGGGAAGAACACTGAAGCTTTCTTT. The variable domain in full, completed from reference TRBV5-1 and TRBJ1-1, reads KAGVTQTPRYLIKTRGQQVTLSCSPISGHRSVSWYQQTPGQGLQFLFEYFSETQRNKGNFPGRFSGRQFSNSRSEMNVSTLELGDSALYLCASSEQGKNTEAFFGQGTRLTVV.

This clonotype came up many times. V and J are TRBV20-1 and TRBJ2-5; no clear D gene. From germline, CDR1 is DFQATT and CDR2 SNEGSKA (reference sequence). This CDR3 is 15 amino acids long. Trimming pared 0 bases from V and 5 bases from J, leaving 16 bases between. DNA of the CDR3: TGCAGTGCTAGAGATATCTTAGCAGTCGGGGAGACCCAGTACTTC. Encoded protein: CSARDILAVGETQYF.

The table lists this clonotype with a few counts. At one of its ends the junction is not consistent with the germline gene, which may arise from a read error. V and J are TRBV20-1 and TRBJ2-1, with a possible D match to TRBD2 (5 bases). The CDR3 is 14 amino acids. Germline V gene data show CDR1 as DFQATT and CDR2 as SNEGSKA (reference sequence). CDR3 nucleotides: TGCAGAGCTAGAGACCACGGCCGCCCGGGGGAGCAGTTCTTC. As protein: CRARDHGRPGEQFF.

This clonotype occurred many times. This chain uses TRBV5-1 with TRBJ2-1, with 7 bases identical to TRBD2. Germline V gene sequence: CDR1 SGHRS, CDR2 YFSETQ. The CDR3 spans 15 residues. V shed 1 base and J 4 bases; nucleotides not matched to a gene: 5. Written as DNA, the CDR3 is TGCGCCAGCAGCTTGAGGAGCGGGATATACAATGAGCAGTTCTTC. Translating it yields CASSLRSGIYNEQFF.

CDR3 nucleotides: TGTGCCAGCAGTTTATATCCTAGCGGGCGGAACTACGAGCAGTACTTC. Translated, it gives CASSLYPSGRNYEQYF. The chain carries TRBV27 and TRBJ2-7, with 8 bases that match TRBD2. The germline V gene has CDR1 MNHEY and CDR2 SMNVEV (reference sequence). V lost 1 base, J lost 3 bases, and 8 bases stayed unmatched. The CDR3 is 16 amino acids.

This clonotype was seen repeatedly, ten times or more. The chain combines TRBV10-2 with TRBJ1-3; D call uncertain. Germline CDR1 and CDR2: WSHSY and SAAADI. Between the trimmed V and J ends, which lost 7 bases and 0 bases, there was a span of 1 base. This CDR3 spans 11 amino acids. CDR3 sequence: CASTSGNTIYF. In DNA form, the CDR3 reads TGCGCCAGCACCTCTGGAAACACCATATATTTT.

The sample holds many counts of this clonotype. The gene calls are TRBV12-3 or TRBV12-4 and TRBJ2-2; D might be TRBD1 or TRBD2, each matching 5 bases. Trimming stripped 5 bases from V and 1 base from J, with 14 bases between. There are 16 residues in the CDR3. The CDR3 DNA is TGTGCCAGCAGTCTCCGTGTTGGGGGGAACACCGGGGAGCTGTTTTTT. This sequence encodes CASSLRVGGNTGELFF.

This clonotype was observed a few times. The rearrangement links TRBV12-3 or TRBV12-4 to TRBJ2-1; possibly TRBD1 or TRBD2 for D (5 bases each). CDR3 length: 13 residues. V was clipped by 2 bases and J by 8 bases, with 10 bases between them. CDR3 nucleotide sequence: TGTGCCAGCAGTTTAAGCAGGGAGTATGAGCAGTTCTTC. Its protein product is CASSLSREYEQFF.

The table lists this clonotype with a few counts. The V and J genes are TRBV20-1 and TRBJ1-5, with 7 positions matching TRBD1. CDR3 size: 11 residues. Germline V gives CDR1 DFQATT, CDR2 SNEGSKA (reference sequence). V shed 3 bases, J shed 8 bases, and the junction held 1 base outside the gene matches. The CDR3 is CSASTGEPQHF. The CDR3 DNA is TGCAGTGCTAGTACAGGGGAGCCCCAGCATTTT.

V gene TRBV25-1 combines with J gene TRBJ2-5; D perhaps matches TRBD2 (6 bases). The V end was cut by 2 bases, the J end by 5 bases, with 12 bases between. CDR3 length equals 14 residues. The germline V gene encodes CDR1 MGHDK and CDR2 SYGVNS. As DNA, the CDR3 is TGTGCCAGCAGTGAACGGGGGTGGGGGGAGACCCAGTACTTC. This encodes CASSERGWGETQYF.

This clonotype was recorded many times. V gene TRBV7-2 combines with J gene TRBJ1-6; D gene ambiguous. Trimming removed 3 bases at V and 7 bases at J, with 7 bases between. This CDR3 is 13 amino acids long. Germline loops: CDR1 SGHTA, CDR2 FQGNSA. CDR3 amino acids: CASSLLGNSPLHF. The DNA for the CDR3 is TGTGCCAGCAGCTTGTTGGGAAATTCACCCCTCCACTTT.

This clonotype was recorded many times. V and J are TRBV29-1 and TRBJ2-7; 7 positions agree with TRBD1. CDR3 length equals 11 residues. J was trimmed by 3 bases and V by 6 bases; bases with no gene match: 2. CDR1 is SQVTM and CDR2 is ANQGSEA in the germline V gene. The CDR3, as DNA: TGCAGCGTAGGACAGGTCTACGAGCAGTACTTC. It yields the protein CSVGQVYEQYF.

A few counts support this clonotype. CDR3 in amino acids: CASSLGGGQIYEQYF. The CDR3 DNA reads TGTGCCAGCAGCTTGGGAGGAGGACAGATCTACGAGCAGTACTTC. The genes are TRBV5-6 and TRBJ2-7; D might be TRBD1 (6 bases). Germline CDR1 is SGHDT and CDR2 is YYEEEE. This CDR3 is 15 amino acids long. V lost 0 bases, J lost 3 bases, and 13 bases lay in between.

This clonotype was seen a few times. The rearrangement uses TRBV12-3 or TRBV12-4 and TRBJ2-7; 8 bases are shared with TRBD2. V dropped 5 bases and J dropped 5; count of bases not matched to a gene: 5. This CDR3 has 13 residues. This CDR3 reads CASSTGTSNEQYF. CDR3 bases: TGTGCCAGCAGTACCGGGACTAGTAACGAGCAGTACTTC.

CDR3 residues: CTRPAVHEQYF. CDR3 DNA: TGTACTAGGCCAGCAGTCCACGAGCAGTACTTC. The chain joins TRBV6-4 to TRBJ2-7; TRBD2 is a possible D gene (5 bases). This CDR3 is built from 11 residues. From germline, CDR1 is MRHNA and CDR2 SNTAGT.

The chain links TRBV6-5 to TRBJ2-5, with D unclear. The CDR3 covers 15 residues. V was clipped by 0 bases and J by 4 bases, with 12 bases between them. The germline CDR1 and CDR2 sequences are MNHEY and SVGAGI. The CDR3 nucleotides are TGTGCCAGCAGTTACTCGACGGTGGGGATAGAGACCCAGTACTTC. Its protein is CASSYSTVGIETQYF.

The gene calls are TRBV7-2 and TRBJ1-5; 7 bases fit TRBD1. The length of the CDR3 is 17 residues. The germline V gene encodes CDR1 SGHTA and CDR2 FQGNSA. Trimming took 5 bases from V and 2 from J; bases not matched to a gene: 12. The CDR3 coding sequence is TGTGCCAGCAGCCCCCTGAAAGGGGGCTGGGGCAATCAGCCCCAGCATTTT. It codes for CASSPLKGGWGNQPQHF. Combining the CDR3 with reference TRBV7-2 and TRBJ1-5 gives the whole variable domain GAGVSQSPSNKVTEKGKDVELRCDPISGHTALYWYRQSLGQGLEFLIYFQGNSAPDKSGLPSDRFSAERTGGSVSTLTIQRTQQEDSAVYLCASSPLKGGWGNQPQHFGDGTRLSIL.

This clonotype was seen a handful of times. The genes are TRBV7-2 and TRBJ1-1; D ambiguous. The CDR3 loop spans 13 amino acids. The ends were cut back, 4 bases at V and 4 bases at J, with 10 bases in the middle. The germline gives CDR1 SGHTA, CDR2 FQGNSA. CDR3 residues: CASSYGPATEAFF. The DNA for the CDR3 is TGTGCCAGCAGCTACGGGCCAGCCACTGAAGCTTTCTTT.